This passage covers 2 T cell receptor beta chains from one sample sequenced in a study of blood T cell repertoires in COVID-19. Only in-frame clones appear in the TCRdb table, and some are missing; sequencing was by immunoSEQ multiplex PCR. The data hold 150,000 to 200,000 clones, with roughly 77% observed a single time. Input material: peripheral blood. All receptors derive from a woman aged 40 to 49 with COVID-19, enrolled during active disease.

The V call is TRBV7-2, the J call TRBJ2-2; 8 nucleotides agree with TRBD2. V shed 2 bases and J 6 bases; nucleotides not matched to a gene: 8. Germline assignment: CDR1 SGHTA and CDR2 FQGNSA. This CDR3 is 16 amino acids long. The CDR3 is CASSLRGLGSAGELFF. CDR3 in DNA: TGTGCCAGCAGCTTAAGGGGACTAGGTTCCGCCGGGGAGCTGTTTTTT.

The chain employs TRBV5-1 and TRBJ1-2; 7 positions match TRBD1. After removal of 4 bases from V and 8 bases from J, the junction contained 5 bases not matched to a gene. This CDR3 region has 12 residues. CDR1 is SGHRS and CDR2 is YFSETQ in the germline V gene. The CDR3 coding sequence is TGCGCCAGCAGCACCGGACAGGTCGGCTACACCTTC. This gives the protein CASSTGQVGYTF.